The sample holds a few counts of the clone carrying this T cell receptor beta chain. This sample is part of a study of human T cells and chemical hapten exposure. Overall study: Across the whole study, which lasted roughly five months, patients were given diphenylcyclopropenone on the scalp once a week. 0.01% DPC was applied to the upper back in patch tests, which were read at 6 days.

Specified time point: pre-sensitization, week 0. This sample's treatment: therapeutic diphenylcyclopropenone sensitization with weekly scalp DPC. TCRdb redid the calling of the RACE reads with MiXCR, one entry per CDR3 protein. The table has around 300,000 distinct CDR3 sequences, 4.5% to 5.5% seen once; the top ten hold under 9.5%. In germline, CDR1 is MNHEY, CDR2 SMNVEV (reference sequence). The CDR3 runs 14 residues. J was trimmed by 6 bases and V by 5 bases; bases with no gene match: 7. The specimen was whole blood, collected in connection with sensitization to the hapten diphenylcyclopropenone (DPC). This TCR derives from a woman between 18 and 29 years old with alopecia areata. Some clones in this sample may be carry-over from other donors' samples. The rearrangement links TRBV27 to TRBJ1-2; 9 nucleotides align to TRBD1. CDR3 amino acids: CASSPRTGAHGYTF. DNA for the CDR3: TGTGCCAGCAGTCCGAGGACAGGGGCCCATGGCTACACCTTC.